This T cell receptor beta chain was found in a study of spatial heterogeneity in lung cancer. Across the whole study: Raw sequencing reads included, on average, more than 9.5 appearances of each unique TCR and UMI combination.

The library protocol tagged each TCR cDNA with a unique molecular identifier. TCRdb called the 5' RACE reads again in MiXCR, with one record for every CDR3 protein. The sample lists 24,000 or so distinct CDR3 sequences, approximately 3% occurring once. V lost 6 bases to trimming and J lost 4 bases; unmatched junction nucleotides: 5. The CDR3 is made up of 14 amino acids. The germline gives CDR1 LNHDA, CDR2 SQIVND (reference sequence). Stated time point: sample taken at primary tumor resection. This clonotype showed up many times. The sequence came from a female donor with early-stage non-small cell lung cancer. The sequences come from PBMCs, collected at surgery. The chain is built from TRBV19 and TRBJ1-2; 10 bases map to TRBD1. The CDR3: CASRRDRGSYGYTF. CDR3 sequence (DNA): TGTGCCAGTAGACGGGACAGGGGATCCTATGGCTACACCTTC.